This TCR beta chain is drawn from a study of blood T cell repertoires in COVID-19. Overall study context: Italy, Spain and the United States were the sources of the convalescent and acute COVID-19 samples. PBMCs, B-cell-depleted T cells, or T cells were the source of the cDNA or gDNA that made up the material.

Trimming shortened V by 8 bases and J by 3 bases, and 8 bases separated the two germline ends. Germline-derived CDR1 and CDR2 are MNHEY and SVGAGI. The CDR3 covers 11 residues. Source study methods: Nucleated cell counts were estimated from reference gene primer amplification. Here immunoSEQ multiplex PCR was the method, and the copy in TCRdb shows in-frame clones only, minus some. Clone size and V and J calls were adopted from that table, with D and trimming inferred from the DNA. The repertoire holds approximately 150,000 clones, with approximately 84% as singletons. This receptor was obtained from a man between 65 and 85 years old with active or convalescent COVID-19. Input material: peripheral blood. This sequence joins TRBV6-5 and TRBJ2-7; D gene uncertain. CDR3 sequence reads: CASRINYEQYF. Written as DNA, the CDR3 is TGTGCCAGCCGTATTAACTACGAGCAGTACTTC.